What follows are 14 T cell receptor beta chains derived from one specimen sequenced in a study of T cells after yellow fever vaccination. Using its own MiXCR run on the 5' RACE reads, TCRdb lists one record per CDR3 protein. The repertoire has 200,000 to 250,000 distinct CDR3 sequences, approximately 3.2% of them found once; the top ten carry around 3%. The source was CD4+ T cells sorted from PBMCs, collected 10 days after the yellow fever booster vaccination. These TCRs come from a man between 18 and 35 years old who received the YFV17D yellow fever vaccine.

CDR3 sequence reads: CASSVAQGNPYEQYV. CDR3 sequence (DNA): TGTGCCAGCAGCGTAGCCCAGGGAAACCCCTACGAGCAGTACGTC. The chain couples TRBV9 to TRBJ2-7; a weak D match, TRBD1 (5 bases). This CDR3 region has 15 residues. CDR1 SGDLS and CDR2 YYNGEE come from the germline V gene. Trimming shortened V by 0 bases and J by 2 bases, and 12 bases separated the two germline ends.

This clonotype has ten or more counts. The chain uses TRBV29-1 and TRBJ2-1; TRBD2 is a possible D gene (5 bases). The CDR3 length is 14 residues. V gave up 7 bases and J gave up 0 bases, with 13 bases separating them. Per germline, CDR1 SQVTM and CDR2 ANQGSEA. The DNA for the CDR3 is TGCAGCGGGGGTTCGGGGAGCTCCTACAATGAGCAGTTCTTC. Its protein is CSGGSGSSYNEQFF.

This clonotype was seen repeatedly, ten times or more. This sequence joins TRBV9 and TRBJ2-3; D possibly corresponds to TRBD1 (5 bases). The germline V gene encodes CDR1 SGDLS and CDR2 YYNGEE. V was pared by 4 bases and J by 0 bases, with 9 bases between. The CDR3 length is 14 residues. CDR3 sequence (DNA): TGTGCCAGCAGCCTACGACAGAGCACAGATACGCAGTATTTT. Its translation is CASSLRQSTDTQYF.

The V gene is TRBV4-3, the J gene TRBJ2-1, with 7 bases that match TRBD1. CDR3 length: 15 residues. Germline V gene lookup returns CDR1 LGHNA and CDR2 YSLEER. Trimming removed 4 bases from V and 2 bases from J; junction bases left unmatched: 5. The CDR3 loop reads CASSLWTGTYNEQFF. The CDR3 bases are TGCGCCAGCAGCCTATGGACAGGCACCTACAATGAGCAGTTCTTC.

This clonotype showed up many times. V usage is TRBV7-2 and J usage is TRBJ2-7; D is possibly TRBD2 (5 bases). CDR1 and CDR2 (germline): SGHTA, FQGNSA. This CDR3 is 14 amino acids long. Trimming stripped 3 bases from V and 0 bases from J, with 9 bases between. The CDR3 loop reads CASSFSGSSYEQYF. The CDR3 DNA follows: TGTGCCAGCAGCTTCTCGGGGAGCTCCTACGAGCAGTACTTC.

The table lists this clonotype with a few counts. The chain recombines TRBV7-9 with TRBJ1-1; 7 bases agree with TRBD1. Germline V CDR1 and CDR2: SEHNR, FQNEAQ (reference sequence). The V segment lost 5 bases and the J segment 7 bases; nucleotides outside the gene matches: 4. The CDR3 has 12 amino acids. CDR3 coding DNA: TGTGCCAGCAGCCTGACAGGGATTGAAGCTTTCTTT. This codes for CASSLTGIEAFF.

This clonotype showed up many times. This chain links TRBV5-1 with TRBJ2-2, with D perhaps matching TRBD1 (6 bases). The V gene lost 0 bases and the J gene lost 7 bases, with 16 bases spanning the gap. CDR3 length equals 16 residues. In germline, CDR1 is SGHRS, CDR2 YFSETQ. The CDR3 coding sequence is TGCGCCAGCAGCTTGGATCCCTTTTTGGGACACGGGGAGCTGTTTTTT. This gives the protein CASSLDPFLGHGELFF.

This clonotype came up a few times. CDR3 nucleotide sequence: TGTGCCAGCAAAAAGGTGGGGGCTGACGCCGGGGAGCTGTTTTTT. This codes for CASKKVGADAGELFF. The J gene is TRBJ2-2, the V gene TRBV19; D might be TRBD1 (6 bases). The V end was cut by 9 bases, the J end by 6 bases, with 20 bases between. This CDR3 has 15 residues. Germline CDR1 and CDR2: LNHDA and SQIVND (reference sequence).

In this sample, this clonotype turned up a few times. The V call is TRBV11-2, the J call TRBJ1-5; D gene unclear. Trimming shortened V by 1 base and J by 3 bases, and 4 bases separated the two germline ends. CDR1 is SGHAT and CDR2 is FQNNGV in the germline V gene. The CDR3 runs 13 residues. CDR3 region: CASSLVLNQPQHF. The CDR3, as DNA: TGTGCCAGCAGCTTAGTGCTCAATCAGCCCCAGCATTTT.

This clonotype has at least ten counts. The chain links TRBV21-1 to TRBJ2-3; the D segment call TRBD1 is taken from the table without a DNA check. TRBV21-1 is classified as a pseudogene. The CDR3 runs 15 residues. CDR3 residues: CASSPDRGRTDTQYF. The CDR3 region has the DNA TGTGCCAGCAGCCCTGACAGGGGGCGCACAGATACGCAGTATTTT.

The chain is built from TRBV12-3 or TRBV12-4 and TRBJ1-1; TRBD1 aligns across 8 bases. This CDR3 spans 15 amino acids. The J segment lost 0 bases and the V segment lost 8 bases, leaving 8 bases of the junction unmatched. This CDR3 reads CASLRDRLLNTEAFF. The CDR3 region has the DNA TGTGCCAGCCTTCGGGACAGGCTACTGAACACTGAAGCTTTCTTT.

Many counts were recorded for this clonotype. The rearrangement links TRBV7-2 to TRBJ2-7; D unresolved. Germline lookup yields CDR1 SGHTA and CDR2 FQGNSA. CDR3 size: 15 residues. V lost 2 bases and J 0 bases, leaving 11 bases between the germline ends. The CDR3 region has the DNA TGTGCCAGCAGCTTACCGCTAGACCCCTCCTACGAGCAGTACTTC. Translating gives CASSLPLDPSYEQYF.

This clonotype was detected many times. CDR3: CASSLDALNYGYTF. In DNA form, the CDR3 reads TGCGCCAGCAGCTTGGACGCTCTAAACTATGGCTACACCTTC. This chain joins TRBV5-1 and TRBJ1-2; no definite D call. This CDR3 contains 14 residues. Between the trimmed V and J ends, which lost 0 bases and 2 bases, there was a span of 8 bases. Germline lookup yields CDR1 SGHRS and CDR2 YFSETQ.

The rearrangement joins TRBV28 to TRBJ1-3; D possibly corresponds to TRBD1 (5 bases). Germline V CDR1 and CDR2: MDHEN, SYDVKM. This CDR3 contains 16 residues. V shed 7 bases and J shed 0 bases, with 16 bases lying between them. CDR3 nucleotide sequence: TGTGCCAGCACCTCGTTGGGGCCTCTCTCTGGAAACACCATATATTTT. This encodes CASTSLGPLSGNTIYF.